This is a list of T cell receptor beta chains from one sample in a study of blood T cell repertoires in COVID-19. Repertoires were generated with immunoSEQ multiplex PCR, while TCRdb's copy carries only in-frame clones and drops some. The table includes under 200,000 clones, around four fifths detected once. Sequenced input: peripheral blood. The receptors come from a man aged 30 to 45 with active or convalescent COVID-19. The CDR3 runs from the conserved cysteine through the conserved F or W. A D gene is named only where the DNA matches it firmly. Where a row states a size, it is once, few, many or the class of an expanded clone; other rows omit it.

cdr3_length j_call v_call clone_size d_call cdr3_aa cdr3_nt
16 TRBJ2-1 TRBV9 NA TRBD2 CASSVSGLAGGYEQFF TGTGCCAGCAGCGTTTCGGGACTAGCGGGGGGGTATGAGCAGTTCTTC
15 TRBJ2-1 TRBV19 NA TRBD2 CASTAGASSYNEQFF TGTGCCAGTACAGCGGGGGCTAGCTCCTACAATGAGCAGTTCTTC
14 TRBJ2-1 TRBV6-2/TRBV6-3 NA NA CASSPPERHNEQFF TGTGCCAGCAGCCCACCCGAGCGGCACAATGAGCAGTTCTTC
16 TRBJ2-2 TRBV3-1/TRBV3-2 NA NA CASSQGAGPNTGELFF TGTGCCAGCAGCCAAGGCGCGGGGCCGAACACCGGGGAGCTGTTTTTT
11 TRBJ1-2 TRBV19 NA TRBD1 CASTGGYGYTF TGTGCCAGTACAGGGGGTTATGGCTACACCTTC
14 TRBJ1-3 TRBV30 NA TRBD1 CAWSPGRTGLTIYF TGTGCCTGGAGCCCAGGCAGGACAGGTCTCACCATATATTTT
16 TRBJ2-7 TRBV6-2/TRBV6-3 NA NA CASSYSVGGVKYEQYF TGTGCCAGCAGTTACTCGGTGGGAGGCGTCAAATACGAGCAGTACTTC
15 TRBJ2-5 TRBV5-1 once NA CASSLTLGLQETQYF TGCGCCAGCAGCTTGACACTAGGCCTACAAGAGACCCAGTACTTC
15 TRBJ1-4 TRBV5-1 NA NA CASSSFSASNEKLFF TGCGCCAGCAGCTCGTTCTCAGCGTCGAATGAAAAACTGTTTTTT
15 TRBJ2-5 TRBV7-7 NA TRBD1 CASSLGTGGQETQYF TGTGCTAGCAGCTTAGGTACAGGGGGCCAAGAGACCCAGTACTTC
12 TRBJ2-1 TRBV21-1 NA NA CASSKGGNEQFF TGTGCCAGCAGCAAAGGCGGCAATGAGCAGTTCTTC
16 TRBJ2-7 TRBV7-2 NA TRBD2 CASSLDGLAGVYEQYF TGTGCCAGCAGCTTAGACGGTCTAGCGGGAGTCTACGAGCAGTACTTC
13 TRBJ1-6 TRBV4-1 NA NA CASSQDLTGIQHF TGCGCCAGCAGCCAAGATCTGACAGGCATTCAACACTTT
12 TRBJ2-7 TRBV29-1 NA NA CSATRGVHEQYF TGCAGCGCTACACGGGGAGTCCACGAGCAGTACTTC
17 TRBJ1-3 TRBV18 NA NA CASSPPGGEDSGNTIYF TGTGCCAGCTCACCACCCGGCGGTGAAGACTCTGGAAACACCATATATTTT
14 TRBJ2-7 TRBV2 NA TRBD2 CASSEGLAFYEQYF TGTGCCAGCAGTGAAGGACTAGCTTTCTACGAGCAGTACTTC
14 TRBJ1-1 TRBV5-1 NA NA CASSLDPGNTEAFF TGCGCCAGCAGCTTGGATCCAGGGAACACTGAAGCTTTCTTT
14 TRBJ1-2 TRBV7-9 NA NA CASSADSALYGYTF TGTGCCAGCAGCGCCGACTCAGCCCTCTATGGCTACACCTTC
13 TRBJ2-2 TRBV6-5 NA NA CASAITGPGELFF TGTGCCAGCGCCATCACAGGGCCCGGGGAGCTGTTTTTT
17 TRBJ2-1 TRBV28 NA TRBD1 CASSLFTLRDRLGEQFF TGTGCCAGCAGTTTATTTACACTCCGGGACAGGTTGGGTGAGCAGTTCTTC
15 TRBJ2-5 TRBV9 few TRBD2 CASSAPGTTQETQYF TGTGCCAGCAGCGCGCCCGGGACTACACAAGAGACCCAGTACTTC
12 TRBJ1-1 TRBV5-6 once NA CASSLDSTEAFF TGTGCCAGCAGCTTGGACAGCACTGAAGCTTTCTTT
15 TRBJ1-2 TRBV27 NA NA CASKAQKTLGGGYTF TGTGCCAGCAAGGCTCAGAAGACTCTAGGGGGTGGCTACACCTTC
15 TRBJ2-1 TRBV6-1 NA TRBD2 CASSDPGLAYNEQFF TGTGCCAGCAGTGACCCGGGACTAGCTTACAATGAGCAGTTCTTC
13 TRBJ1-2 TRBV14 NA NA CASSLGSGYGYTF TGTGCCAGCAGCCTCGGGAGCGGCTATGGCTACACCTTC
16 TRBJ2-1 TRBV4-3 NA NA CASSQEMGLTYNEQFF TGCGCCAGCAGCCAAGAAATGGGGCTGACCTACAATGAGCAGTTCTTC
15 TRBJ1-1 TRBV14 NA NA CASSPVAVEGAEAFF TGTGCCAGCAGCCCGGTTGCGGTTGAAGGAGCTGAAGCTTTCTTT
12 TRBJ1-2 TRBV29-1 NA TRBD1 CSVNRGKGGYTF TGCAGCGTGAACAGGGGAAAGGGTGGCTACACCTTC
12 TRBJ1-1 TRBV10-1 NA TRBD1 CASSLDRGQAFF TGCGCCAGCAGCCTTGACAGGGGGCAAGCTTTCTTT
17 TRBJ2-2 TRBV16 NA TRBD2 CASSQTSGWSDTGELFF TGTGCCAGCAGCCAAACTAGCGGGTGGTCGGACACCGGGGAGCTGTTTTTT
17 TRBJ2-5 TRBV5-4 NA TRBD1 CASSPKLPGTGGETQYF TGTGCCAGCAGCCCCAAACTACCCGGGACAGGGGGAGAGACCCAGTACTTC
18 TRBJ2-1 TRBV6-2/TRBV6-3 NA TRBD2 CASSYKTSGGLSYNEQFF TGTGCCAGCAGTTATAAAACTAGCGGGGGGTTATCCTACAATGAGCAGTTCTTC
15 TRBJ2-1 TRBV14 NA TRBD2 CASRLLAGEYNEQFF TGTGCCAGCCGGCTACTAGCGGGGGAATACAATGAGCAGTTCTTC
18 TRBJ2-6 TRBV5-6 NA NA CASSLVSQVFSGANVLTF TGTGCCAGCAGCTTGGTATCACAGGTTTTCTCTGGGGCCAACGTCCTGACTTTC